The entry below gives a single T cell receptor (beta chain) sequence along with its context. Germline V gene data show CDR1 as LNHDA and CDR2 as SQIVND (reference sequence). The CDR3 runs to 13 residues. J lost 8 bases, V lost 4 bases, and 5 bases had no gene match. The data derive from a study of blood T cell repertoires in COVID-19. This table comes from immunoSEQ multiplex PCR, and its TCRdb copy is limited to in-frame clones, with some not included. The sample shows nearly 90,000 clones, 90% of them seen only once. J is TRBJ2-1 and V is TRBV19; 7 bases line up with TRBD2. This receptor was identified in a man younger than 35 with COVID-19, enrolled during active disease. Sequencing used peripheral blood. CDR3 sequence reads: CASSSGRGDEQFF. The CDR3 nucleotides are TGTGCCAGTAGTAGCGGGAGAGGAGATGAGCAGTTCTTC.